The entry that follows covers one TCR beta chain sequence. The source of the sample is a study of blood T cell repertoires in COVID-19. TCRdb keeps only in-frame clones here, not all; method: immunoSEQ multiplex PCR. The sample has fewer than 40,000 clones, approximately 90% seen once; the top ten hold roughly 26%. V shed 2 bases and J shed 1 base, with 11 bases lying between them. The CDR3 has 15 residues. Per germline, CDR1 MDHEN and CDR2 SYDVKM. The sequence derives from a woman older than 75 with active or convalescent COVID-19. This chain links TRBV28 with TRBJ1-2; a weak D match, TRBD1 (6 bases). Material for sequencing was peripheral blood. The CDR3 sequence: CASSLGGAHNYGYTF. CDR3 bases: TGTGCCAGCAGTTTAGGGGGGGCGCATAACTATGGCTACACCTTC.